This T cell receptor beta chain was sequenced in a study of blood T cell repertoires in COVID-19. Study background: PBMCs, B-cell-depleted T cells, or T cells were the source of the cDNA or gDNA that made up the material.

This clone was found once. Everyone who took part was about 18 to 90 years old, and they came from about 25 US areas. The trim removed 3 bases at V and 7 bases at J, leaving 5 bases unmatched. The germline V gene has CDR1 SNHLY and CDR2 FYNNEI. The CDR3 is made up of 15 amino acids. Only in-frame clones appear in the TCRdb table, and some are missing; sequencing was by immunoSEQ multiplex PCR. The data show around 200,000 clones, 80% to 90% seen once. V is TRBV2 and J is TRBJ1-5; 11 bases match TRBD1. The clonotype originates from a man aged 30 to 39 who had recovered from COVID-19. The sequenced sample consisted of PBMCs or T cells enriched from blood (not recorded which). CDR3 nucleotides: TGTGCCAGCAGTGAGGGGACAGGGGGTTTACAGCCCCAGCATTTT. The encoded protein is CASSEGTGGLQPQHF.